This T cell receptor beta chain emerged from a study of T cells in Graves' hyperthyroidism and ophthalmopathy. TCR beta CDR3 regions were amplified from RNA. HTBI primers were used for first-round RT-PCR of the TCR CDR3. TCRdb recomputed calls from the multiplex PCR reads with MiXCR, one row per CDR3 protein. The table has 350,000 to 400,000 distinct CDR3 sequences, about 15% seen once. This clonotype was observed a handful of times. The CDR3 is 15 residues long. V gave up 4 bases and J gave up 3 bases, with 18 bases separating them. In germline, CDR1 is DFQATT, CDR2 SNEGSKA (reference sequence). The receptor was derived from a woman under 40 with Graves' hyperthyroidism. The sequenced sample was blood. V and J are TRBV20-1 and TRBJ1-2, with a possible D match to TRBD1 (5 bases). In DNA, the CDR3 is TGCAGTGCTATAGATGGGGGGAGTCTGGACTATGGCTACACCTTC. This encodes CSAIDGGSLDYGYTF.